This T cell receptor (beta chain) was recovered during a study of blood T cell repertoires in COVID-19. Study-level background: Samples came from the United States, Italy and Spain, spanning acute and convalescent COVID-19.

Profiling relied on immunoSEQ multiplex PCR, and the TCRdb table lists in-frame clones only, not all of them. The data contain about 190,000 clones, about 87% of them singletons. Per germline, CDR1 LNHDA and CDR2 SQIVND (reference sequence). This CDR3 is built from 16 residues. After removal of 2 bases from V and 3 bases from J, the junction contained 10 bases not matched to a gene. The clonotype was recovered from a woman between 18 and 29 years old who had recovered from COVID-19. This chain links TRBV19 with TRBJ2-7; 7 bases map to TRBD1. Material for sequencing was peripheral blood. The DNA of the CDR3 is TGTGCCAGTAGTATACAGGATGCGGCAGGGGGCTACGAGCAGTACTTC. This codes for CASSIQDAAGGYEQYF.